This T cell receptor (beta chain) is drawn from a study of tumor-infiltrating lymphocytes in primary liver carcinoma. Across the study: Surgical resection was the treatment these patients received for primary liver carcinoma. Study observations and caveats: Pairs of tumor regions overlapped more than tumor-adjacent and tumor-blood pairs did.

A note on this clonotype: Its target is unknown. Its ends do not fully match the called genes, so a read error is possible.

Blood RNA came from unsorted whole blood; germline DNA was also extracted. At sampling, these chronic HBV carriers had received no treatment. Peripheral blood, four milliliters, was collected prior to surgery. This CDR3 has 15 residues. Per germline, CDR1 SGHAT and CDR2 FQNNGV. Researchers generated TCR beta cDNA from about 460 ng of total RNA, relying on a constant-region primer. Three nested multiplex PCR rounds, a slightly modified ARM-PCR method, built the TCR beta libraries. The first two PCR rounds, roughly 11 cycles each, used TRBV1-TRBV30 forward primers and a C-beta reverse primer. TCRdb reprocessed the multiplex PCR reads via MiXCR and lists one record per CDR3 protein. The sample carries 250,000 to 350,000 distinct CDR3 sequences, more than 55% recorded once.

The origin of this receptor is a woman aged 25 to 39 with primary liver carcinoma and hepatitis B virus infection. V is TRBV11-2 and J is TRBJ2-2, with D perhaps being TRBD1 or TRBD2 (5 bases each). What was sequenced was peripheral blood. This chain's CDR3 is CASSWHSDGAGEPFF. The CDR3 DNA sequence: TGTGCCAGCAGCTGGCACTCCGACGGGGCCGGGGAGCCGTTTTTT.